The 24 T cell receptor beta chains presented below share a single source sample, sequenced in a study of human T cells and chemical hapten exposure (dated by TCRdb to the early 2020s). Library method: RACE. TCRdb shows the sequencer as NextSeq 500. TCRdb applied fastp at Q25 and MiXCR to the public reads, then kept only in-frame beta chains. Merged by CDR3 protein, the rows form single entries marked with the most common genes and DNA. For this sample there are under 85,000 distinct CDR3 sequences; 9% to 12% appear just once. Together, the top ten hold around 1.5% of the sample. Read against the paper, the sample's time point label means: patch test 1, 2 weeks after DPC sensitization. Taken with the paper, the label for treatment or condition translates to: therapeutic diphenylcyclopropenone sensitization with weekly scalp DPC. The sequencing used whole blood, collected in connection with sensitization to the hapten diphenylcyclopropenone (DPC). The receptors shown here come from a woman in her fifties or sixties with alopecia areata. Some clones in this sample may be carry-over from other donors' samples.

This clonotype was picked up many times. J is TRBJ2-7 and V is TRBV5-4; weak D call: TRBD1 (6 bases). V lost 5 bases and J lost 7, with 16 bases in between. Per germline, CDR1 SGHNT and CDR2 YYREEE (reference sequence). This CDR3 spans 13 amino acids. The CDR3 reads CASSFDRLGEQYF. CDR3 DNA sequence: TGTGCCAGCAGTTTTGACAGGCTGGGGGAGCAGTACTTC.

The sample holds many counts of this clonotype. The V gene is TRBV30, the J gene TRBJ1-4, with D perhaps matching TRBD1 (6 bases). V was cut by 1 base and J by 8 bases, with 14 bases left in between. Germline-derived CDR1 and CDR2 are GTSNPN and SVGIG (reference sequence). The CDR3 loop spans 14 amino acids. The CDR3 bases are TGTGCCTGGAGTGGTGGCAGGGGAAACGAAAAACTGTTTTTT. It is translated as CAWSGGRGNEKLFF.

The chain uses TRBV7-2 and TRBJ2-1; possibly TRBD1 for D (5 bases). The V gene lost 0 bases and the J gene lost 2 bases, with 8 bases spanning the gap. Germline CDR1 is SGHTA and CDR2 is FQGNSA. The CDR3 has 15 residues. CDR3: CASSLAGPTYNEQFF. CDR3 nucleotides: TGTGCCAGCAGCTTAGCGGGGCCCACCTACAATGAGCAGTTCTTC.

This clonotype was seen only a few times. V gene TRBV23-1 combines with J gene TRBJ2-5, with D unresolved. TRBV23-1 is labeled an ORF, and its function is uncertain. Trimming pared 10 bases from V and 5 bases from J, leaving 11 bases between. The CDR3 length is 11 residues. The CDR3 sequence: CAKIWSETQYF. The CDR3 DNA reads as TGCGCCAAAATCTGGTCGGAGACCCAGTACTTC.

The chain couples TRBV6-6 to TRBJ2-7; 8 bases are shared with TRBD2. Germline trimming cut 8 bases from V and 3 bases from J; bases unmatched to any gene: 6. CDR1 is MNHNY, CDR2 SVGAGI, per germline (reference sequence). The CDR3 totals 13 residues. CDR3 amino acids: CASRGGPNYEQYF. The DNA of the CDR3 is TGTGCCAGCCGCGGGGGGCCGAACTACGAGCAGTACTTC.

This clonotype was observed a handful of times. The chain's CDR3 is CASSPTSGTDTQYF. The CDR3 nucleotides are TGCGCCAGCAGCCCGACTAGCGGCACAGATACGCAGTATTTT. The chain is built from TRBV5-1 and TRBJ2-3; 8 positions agree with TRBD2. Germline V gene data show CDR1 as SGHRS and CDR2 as YFSETQ. The length of the CDR3 is 14 residues. V shed 4 bases, J shed 1 base, and the junction held 2 bases outside the gene matches.

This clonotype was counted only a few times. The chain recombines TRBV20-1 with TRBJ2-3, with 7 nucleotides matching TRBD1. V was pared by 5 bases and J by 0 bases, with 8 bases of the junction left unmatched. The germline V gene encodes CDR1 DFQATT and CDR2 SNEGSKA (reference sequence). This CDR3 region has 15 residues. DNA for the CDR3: TGCAGTGCTTACACACGGGACAGTAGCACAGATACGCAGTATTTT. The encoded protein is CSAYTRDSSTDTQYF.

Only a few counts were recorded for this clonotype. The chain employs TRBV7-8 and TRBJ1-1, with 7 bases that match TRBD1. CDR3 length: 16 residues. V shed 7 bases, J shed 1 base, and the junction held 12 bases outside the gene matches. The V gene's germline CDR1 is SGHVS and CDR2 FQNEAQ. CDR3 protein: CASIHTLGQSNTEAFF. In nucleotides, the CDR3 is TGTGCCAGCATCCACACCCTGGGACAGTCGAACACTGAAGCTTTCTTT.

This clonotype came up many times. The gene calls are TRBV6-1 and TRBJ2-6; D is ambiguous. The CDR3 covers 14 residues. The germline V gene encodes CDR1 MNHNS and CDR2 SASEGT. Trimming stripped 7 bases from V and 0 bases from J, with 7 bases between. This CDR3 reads CASKKSSGANVLTF. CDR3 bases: TGTGCCAGCAAAAAGAGCTCTGGGGCCAACGTCCTGACTTTC.

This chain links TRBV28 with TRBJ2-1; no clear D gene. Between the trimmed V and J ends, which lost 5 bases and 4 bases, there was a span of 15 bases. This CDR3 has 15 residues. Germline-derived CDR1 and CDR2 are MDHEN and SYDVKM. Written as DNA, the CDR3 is TGTGCCAGCAGTCCGCCGGCCTCCTTTTACAATGAGCAGTTCTTC. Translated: CASSPPASFYNEQFF.

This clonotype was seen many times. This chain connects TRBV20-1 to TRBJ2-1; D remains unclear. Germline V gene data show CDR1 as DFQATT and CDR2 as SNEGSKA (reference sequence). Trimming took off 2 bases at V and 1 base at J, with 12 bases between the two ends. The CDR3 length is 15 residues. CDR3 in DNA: TGCAGTGCTAGACCCCTAGTGGATTCCTACAATGAGCAGTTCTTC. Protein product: CSARPLVDSYNEQFF.

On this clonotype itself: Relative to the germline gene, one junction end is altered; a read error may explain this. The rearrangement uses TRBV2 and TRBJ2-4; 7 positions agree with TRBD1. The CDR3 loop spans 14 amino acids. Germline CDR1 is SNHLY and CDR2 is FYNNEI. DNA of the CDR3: TGTGTCAGCACAGGGGACATGGGTGAAAACATTCAGTACTTC. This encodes CVSTGDMGENIQYF. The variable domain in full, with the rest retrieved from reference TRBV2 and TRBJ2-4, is EPEVTQTPSHQVTQMGQEVILRCVPISNHLYFYWYRQILGQKVEFLVSFYNNEISEKSEIFDDQFSVERPDGSNFTLKIRSTKLEDSAMYFCVSTGDMGENIQYFGAGTRLSVL.

The CDR3 loop is CSARSGTGGDTQYF. The CDR3 region has the DNA TGCAGTGCTAGATCCGGGACAGGGGGAGATACGCAGTATTTT. The genes are TRBV20-1 and TRBJ2-3, with 11 bases identical to TRBD1. Germline loops: CDR1 DFQATT, CDR2 SNEGSKA (reference sequence). V lost 2 bases to trimming and J lost 5 bases; unmatched junction nucleotides: 3. The CDR3 spans 14 residues.

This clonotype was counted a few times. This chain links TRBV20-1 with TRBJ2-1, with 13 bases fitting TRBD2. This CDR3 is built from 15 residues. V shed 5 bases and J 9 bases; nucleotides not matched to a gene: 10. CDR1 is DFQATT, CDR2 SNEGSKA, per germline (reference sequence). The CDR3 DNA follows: TGCAGTGCTCCTACCGGGACTAGCGGGAATAGTGAGCAGTTCTTC. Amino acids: CSAPTGTSGNSEQFF.

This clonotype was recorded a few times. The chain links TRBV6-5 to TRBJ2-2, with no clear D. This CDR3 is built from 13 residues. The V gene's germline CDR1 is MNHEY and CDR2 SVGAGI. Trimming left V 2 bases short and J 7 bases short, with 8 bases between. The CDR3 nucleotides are TGTGCCAGCAGTTACGGGCTGGGCGGGGAGCTGTTTTTT. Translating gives CASSYGLGGELFF.

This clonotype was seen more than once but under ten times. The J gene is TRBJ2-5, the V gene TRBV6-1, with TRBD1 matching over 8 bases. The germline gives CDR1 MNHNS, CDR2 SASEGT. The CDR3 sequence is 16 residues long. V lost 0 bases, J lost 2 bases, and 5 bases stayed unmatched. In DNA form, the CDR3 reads TGTGCCAGCAGTGAAGCAGGACAGGGATGGCAAGAGACCCAGTACTTC. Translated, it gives CASSEAGQGWQETQYF.

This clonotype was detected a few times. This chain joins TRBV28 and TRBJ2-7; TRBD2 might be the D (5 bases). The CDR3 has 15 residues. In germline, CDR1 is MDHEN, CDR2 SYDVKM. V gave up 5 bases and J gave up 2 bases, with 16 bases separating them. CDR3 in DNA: TGTGCCAGCAGTCCCCGGGGAGAAGGGACCTACGAGCAGTACTTC. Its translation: CASSPRGEGTYEQYF.

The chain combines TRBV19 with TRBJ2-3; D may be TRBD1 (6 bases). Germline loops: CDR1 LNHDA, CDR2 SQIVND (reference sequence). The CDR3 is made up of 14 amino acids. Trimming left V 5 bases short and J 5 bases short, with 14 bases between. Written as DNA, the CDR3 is TGTGCCAGTAGTCATGACTCCAGGGGAGATACGCAGTATTTT. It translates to CASSHDSRGDTQYF.

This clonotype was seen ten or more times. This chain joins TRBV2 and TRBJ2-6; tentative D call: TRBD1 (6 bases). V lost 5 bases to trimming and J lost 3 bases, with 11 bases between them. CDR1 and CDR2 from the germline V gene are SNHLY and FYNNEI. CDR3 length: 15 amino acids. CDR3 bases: TGTGCCAGCAGTCCTCAGGGGCTTGGGGCCAACGTCCTGACTTTC. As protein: CASSPQGLGANVLTF.

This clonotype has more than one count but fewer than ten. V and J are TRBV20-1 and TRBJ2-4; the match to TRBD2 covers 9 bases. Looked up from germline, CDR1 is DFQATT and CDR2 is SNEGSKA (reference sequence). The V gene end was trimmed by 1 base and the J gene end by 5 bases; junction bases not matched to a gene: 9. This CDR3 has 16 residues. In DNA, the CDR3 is TGCAGTGCTAGAGTCCTAGCGGGGTATCGGCAAAACATTCAGTACTTC. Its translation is CSARVLAGYRQNIQYF.

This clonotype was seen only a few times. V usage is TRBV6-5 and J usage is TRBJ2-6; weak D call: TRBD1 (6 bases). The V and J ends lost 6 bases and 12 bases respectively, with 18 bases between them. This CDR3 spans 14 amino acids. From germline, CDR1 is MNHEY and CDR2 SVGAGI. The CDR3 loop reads CASSSAGGPSVLTF. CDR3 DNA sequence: TGTGCCAGCAGCTCCGCTGGGGGCCCCAGCGTCCTGACTTTC.

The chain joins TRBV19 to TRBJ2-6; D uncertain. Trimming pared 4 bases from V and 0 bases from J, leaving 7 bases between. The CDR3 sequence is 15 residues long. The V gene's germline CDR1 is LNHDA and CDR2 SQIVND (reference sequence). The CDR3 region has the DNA TGTGCCAGTAGTACTACACACTCTGGGGCCAACGTCCTGACTTTC. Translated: CASSTTHSGANVLTF.

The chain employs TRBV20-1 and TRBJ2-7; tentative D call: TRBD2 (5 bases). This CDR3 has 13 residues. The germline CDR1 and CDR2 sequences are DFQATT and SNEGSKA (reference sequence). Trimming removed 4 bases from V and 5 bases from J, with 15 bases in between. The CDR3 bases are TGCAGTGCTACGAGAACGGGATTCAACGAGCAGTACTTC. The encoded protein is CSATRTGFNEQYF.

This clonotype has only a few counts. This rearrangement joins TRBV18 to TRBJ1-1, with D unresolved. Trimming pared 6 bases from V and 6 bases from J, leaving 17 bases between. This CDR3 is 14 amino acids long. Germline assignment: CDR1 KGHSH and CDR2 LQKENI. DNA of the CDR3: TGTGCCAGCTCCCCGGAAGGGTCATGGGCTGAAGCTTTCTTT. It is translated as CASSPEGSWAEAFF.